These 26 T cell receptor beta chains originate from one sample sequenced in a study of blood T cell repertoires in COVID-19. Only in-frame clones appear in the TCRdb table, and some are missing; sequencing was by immunoSEQ multiplex PCR. The repertoire has a few hundred thousand clones, about 86% of them found once; the top ten carry 9.5% to 13%. Sequencing was carried out using peripheral blood. These receptors were obtained from a woman between 45 and 60 years old with COVID-19, enrolled during active disease.

This chain joins TRBV28 and TRBJ2-1, with 8 bases matching TRBD1. With V trimmed by 6 bases and J by 7 bases, 8 bases remained unmatched. Germline CDR1 reads MDHEN; CDR2 reads SYDVKM. The length of the CDR3 is 14 residues. CDR3 sequence: CASRQAQGGNEQFF. In nucleotides, the CDR3 is TGTGCCAGCAGACAGGCACAGGGGGGAAATGAGCAGTTCTTC.

The chain combines TRBV11-2 with TRBJ1-6, with 8 bases fitting TRBD1. Germline values: CDR1 SGHAT, CDR2 FQNNGV. This CDR3 region has 15 residues. V shed 6 bases, J shed 9 bases, and the junction held 10 bases outside the gene matches. CDR3 bases: TGTGCCAGCAGACCTAATACAGGGGGACGTTCACCCCTCCACTTT. Protein sequence: CASRPNTGGRSPLHF.

V gene TRBV6-6 combines with J gene TRBJ1-1; D possibly corresponds to TRBD1 (5 bases). The CDR3 sequence is 11 residues long. Germline V gene data show CDR1 as MNHNY and CDR2 as SVGAGI (reference sequence). V dropped 2 bases and J dropped 11 bases, with 9 bases sitting between them. The CDR3, as DNA: TGTGCCAGCAGTTACCCGGGGGAGGCTTTCTTT. As protein: CASSYPGEAFF.

This chain connects TRBV7-2 to TRBJ1-4, with D possibly TRBD1 on 6 matching bases. V was shortened by 1 base and J by 4 bases, with 10 bases between the two germline ends. Germline lookup yields CDR1 SGHTA and CDR2 FQGNSA. The CDR3 sequence is 15 residues long. The CDR3 bases are TGTGCCAGCAGCTTAGTGCGGACAGTTAATGAAAAACTGTTTTTT. It yields the protein CASSLVRTVNEKLFF.

V usage is TRBV29-1 and J usage is TRBJ1-1, with 9 nucleotides matching TRBD1. V shed 5 bases, J shed 5 bases, and the junction held 9 bases outside the gene matches. The CDR3 extends over 14 amino acids. Germline CDR1 SQVTM, CDR2 ANQGSEA. CDR3 loop: CSVQVRTGVTEAFF. In nucleotides, the CDR3 is TGCAGCGTTCAAGTTAGGACAGGGGTAACTGAAGCTTTCTTT.

CDR3 in DNA: TGTGCCAGCCGACAGGGAAATAACTATGGCTACACCTTC. It translates to CASRQGNNYGYTF. The gene calls are TRBV2 and TRBJ1-2, with TRBD1 matching 7 bases. Germline CDR1 is SNHLY and CDR2 is FYNNEI. J lost 1 base, V lost 8 bases, and 4 bases had no gene match. This CDR3 is built from 13 residues.

Details on this clone: Germline is not matched at one junction end, which may reflect a read error. The V gene is TRBV28, the J gene TRBJ2-7; 7 bases line up with TRBD2. There are 12 residues in the CDR3. The germline V gene encodes CDR1 MDHEN and CDR2 SYDVKM. In DNA, the CDR3 is TGTGCCAGCAGCCCTGGGAGGGACCTACCTTTCTTC. Translated: CASSPGRDLPFF.

The chain links TRBV27 to TRBJ2-6, with TRBD2 identical over 7 bases. The CDR3 sequence is 13 residues long. V shed 6 bases and J 12 bases; nucleotides not matched to a gene: 8. Per germline, CDR1 MNHEY and CDR2 SMNVEV (reference sequence). The CDR3 nucleotides are TGTGCCAGCAGGGGGGACGGGGGGAGCGTCCTGACTTTC. It specifies CASRGDGGSVLTF.

This clone was recorded once. V usage is TRBV5-6 and J usage is TRBJ1-6, with a possible D match to TRBD1 (6 bases). The length of the CDR3 is 14 residues. V gave up 2 bases and J gave up 6 bases, with 9 bases separating them. Germline V gene sequence: CDR1 SGHDT, CDR2 YYEEEE. The chain's CDR3 is CASSLQGVNSPLHF. For the CDR3, the DNA is TGTGCCAGCAGCTTACAGGGTGTTAATTCACCCCTCCACTTT.

This clone appeared a few times. The genes are TRBV28 and TRBJ2-7; D perhaps matches TRBD1 (6 bases). The CDR3 totals 13 residues. Looked up from germline, CDR1 is MDHEN and CDR2 is SYDVKM. With 10 bases removed from V and 6 bases from J, the gap between germline ends came to 19 bases. The CDR3 sequence is CATADSPPLEQYF. The CDR3 DNA follows: TGTGCCACCGCGGACAGCCCTCCCCTCGAGCAGTACTTC.

The genes are TRBV2 and TRBJ1-6; TRBD1 matches at 9 bases. Germline V lookup: CDR1 SNHLY, CDR2 FYNNEI. Trimming cost V 10 bases and J 5 bases; bases outside gene matches: 6. There are 14 residues in the CDR3. CDR3 sequence: CAIVQGANNSPLHF. The CDR3 DNA is TGTGCCATAGTACAGGGGGCCAATAATTCACCCCTCCACTTT.

The CDR3 is CASRGFGYTF. In DNA, the CDR3 is TGTGCCAGTAGGGGCTTTGGCTACACCTTC. This chain links TRBV19 with TRBJ1-2; D gene ambiguous. CDR1 and CDR2 (germline): LNHDA, SQIVND (reference sequence). The CDR3 totals 10 residues. Trimming shortened V by 6 bases and J by 7 bases, and 6 bases separated the two germline ends.

CDR3 DNA sequence: TGTGCCAGTAGGTTCCGGACAGGTAACAATGAGCAGTTCTTC. Translated, it gives CASRFRTGNNEQFF. V is TRBV19 and J is TRBJ2-1; 7 nucleotides agree with TRBD1. The CDR3 is made up of 14 amino acids. V lost 6 bases, J lost 5 bases, and 7 bases stayed unmatched. Looked up from germline, CDR1 is LNHDA and CDR2 is SQIVND (reference sequence).

V gene TRBV3-1 (or the pseudogene TRBV3-2) combines with J gene TRBJ2-2; 14 nucleotides line up with TRBD2. Germline V gene lookup returns CDR1 LGHDT and CDR2 YNNKEL (reference sequence). V lost 0 bases to trimming and J lost 3 bases; unmatched junction nucleotides: 12. This CDR3 region has 21 residues. DNA of the CDR3: TGTGCCAGCAGCCAAGATTACCGACTAGCGGGGGGGTTTAGGGACACCGGGGAGCTGTTTTTT. This gives the protein CASSQDYRLAGGFRDTGELFF.

Concerning this clone itself: This CDR3 is also generated by other DNA sequences in the sample. The chain has TRBV4-1 and TRBJ1-5; D may be TRBD1 (5 bases). The CDR3 has 13 residues. Per germline, CDR1 MGHRA and CDR2 YSYEKL. Deletions cut 3 bases from V and 7 bases from J, with 10 bases between. This CDR3 reads CASSQGRDQPQHF. The CDR3 coding sequence is TGCGCCAGCAGCCAGGGGAGGGACCAGCCCCAGCATTTT.

This rearrangement joins TRBV6-2 or TRBV6-3 to TRBJ2-7; 15 positions agree with TRBD2. The CDR3 extends over 18 amino acids. Trimming took 7 bases from V and 5 from J; bases not matched to a gene: 15. CDR1 and CDR2 from the germline V gene are MNHEY and SVGEGT. CDR3: CASTPGLAGGLIGDEQYF. The DNA for the CDR3 is TGTGCCAGCACCCCCGGACTAGCGGGGGGGCTTATCGGTGACGAGCAGTACTTC.

The chain employs TRBV24-1 and TRBJ2-1; 12 nucleotides agree with TRBD2. There are 18 residues in the CDR3. Losses at the gene ends were 3 bases for V and 3 bases for J; bases not matched to a gene: 8. From germline, CDR1 is KGHDR and CDR2 SFDVKD. The CDR3 here is CATSDRSTSGGFYNEQFF. CDR3 nucleotide sequence: TGTGCCACCAGTGATCGCAGCACTAGCGGGGGGTTCTACAATGAGCAGTTCTTC.

V gene TRBV6-5 combines with J gene TRBJ1-1; weak D call: TRBD1 (5 bases). Per germline, CDR1 MNHEY and CDR2 SVGAGI. This CDR3 has 11 residues. The germline V and J ends were trimmed by 7 bases and 11 bases, with 14 bases remaining between them. As DNA, the CDR3 is TGTGCCAGCAAGGAAGGGGTGGCGGCTTTCTTT. It translates to CASKEGVAAFF.

The V gene is TRBV5-1, the J gene TRBJ2-2; D gene unclear. The V end lost 1 base, the J end lost 2 bases, and 9 bases lay between the germline ends. CDR3 size: 15 residues. Germline assignment: CDR1 SGHRS and CDR2 YFSETQ. The CDR3 coding sequence is TGCGCCAGCAGCTTGACGTTACTTAACACCGGGGAGCTGTTTTTT. This translates into CASSLTLLNTGELFF.

This clone has a handful of counts. J is TRBJ1-4 and V is TRBV5-1, with TRBD1 matching 8 bases. The CDR3 totals 17 residues. Germline trimming cut 3 bases from V and 9 bases from J; bases unmatched to any gene: 16. CDR1 and CDR2 (germline): SGHRS, YFSETQ. The CDR3 sequence: CASSSDRGGAHDKKLFF. Written as DNA, the CDR3 is TGCGCCAGCAGCTCCGACAGGGGTGGGGCGCATGATAAAAAACTGTTTTTT.

For the CDR3, the DNA is TGCGCCAGCAGTTGGACTAGATCCTACGAGCAGTACTTC. Translation: CASSWTRSYEQYF. The rearrangement joins TRBV10-2 to TRBJ2-7; 7 nucleotides match TRBD2. From germline, CDR1 is WSHSY and CDR2 SAAADI. J lost 1 base, V lost 5 bases, and 2 bases had no gene match. CDR3 length: 13 amino acids.

V usage is TRBV4-1 and J usage is TRBJ2-3; D unclear. CDR1 and CDR2 from the germline V gene are MGHRA and YSYEKL. The V gene lost 1 base and the J gene lost 5 bases, with 7 bases spanning the gap. This CDR3 has 13 amino acids. CDR3 sequence (DNA): TGCGCCAGCAGCCAAGTACTTGGAGATACGCAGTATTTT. This sequence encodes CASSQVLGDTQYF.

In its sample, this clone was seen a few times. The rearrangement joins TRBV7-7 to TRBJ2-6, with 7 bases identical to TRBD1. This CDR3 region has 15 residues. The V and J ends lost 4 bases and 2 bases, in that order; junction bases with no gene match: 2. Germline CDR1 is SSHAT and CDR2 is FNYEAQ (reference sequence). This chain's CDR3 is CASSSGQAGANVLTF. CDR3 DNA sequence: TGTGCCAGCAGCTCAGGACAGGCTGGGGCCAACGTCCTGACTTTC.

CDR3 nucleotides: TGTGCCAGCAACCCGCTAGAGTACAATGAGCAGTTCTTC. This translates into CASNPLEYNEQFF. J is TRBJ2-1 and V is TRBV2; D is unclear. CDR1 SNHLY and CDR2 FYNNEI come from the germline V gene. The CDR3 has 13 amino acids. Trimming shortened V by 7 bases and J by 4 bases, and 11 bases separated the two germline ends.

The chain combines TRBV27 with TRBJ2-1; no clear D. Trimming took off 5 bases at V and 0 bases at J, with 14 bases between the two ends. This CDR3 has 16 amino acids. Germline V gene data show CDR1 as MNHEY and CDR2 as SMNVEV (reference sequence). CDR3 in amino acids: CASSTIEGFSYNEQFF. CDR3 DNA: TGTGCCAGCAGTACTATAGAAGGCTTCTCCTACAATGAGCAGTTCTTC.

The chain uses TRBV12-3 or TRBV12-4 and TRBJ2-1, with D perhaps matching TRBD2 (5 bases). The V gene lost 5 bases and the J gene lost 9 bases, with 14 bases spanning the gap. The CDR3 is 13 residues long. CDR3 sequence: CASSLITSLEQFF. The CDR3 coding sequence is TGTGCCAGCAGTCTCATTACTAGTCTTGAGCAGTTCTTC.